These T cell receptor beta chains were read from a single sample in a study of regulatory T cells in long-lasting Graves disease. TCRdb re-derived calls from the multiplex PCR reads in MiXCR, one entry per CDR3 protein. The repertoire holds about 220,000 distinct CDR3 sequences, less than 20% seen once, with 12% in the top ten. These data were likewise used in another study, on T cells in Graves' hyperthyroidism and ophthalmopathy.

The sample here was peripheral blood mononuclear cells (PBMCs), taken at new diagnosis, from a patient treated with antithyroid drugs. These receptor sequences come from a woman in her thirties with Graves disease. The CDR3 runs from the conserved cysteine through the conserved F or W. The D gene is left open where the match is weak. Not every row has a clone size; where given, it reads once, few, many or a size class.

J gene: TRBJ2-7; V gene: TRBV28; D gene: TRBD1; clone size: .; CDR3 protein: CASSSPAGGGYEQYF; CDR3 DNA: TGTGCCAGCAGCTCCCCGGCAGGGGGCGGATACGAGCAGTACTTC
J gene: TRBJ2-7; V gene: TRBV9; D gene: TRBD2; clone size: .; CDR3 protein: CASSPGSVGLAVYEQYF; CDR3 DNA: TGTGCCAGCAGCCCCGGGTCCGTGGGACTAGCGGTGTACGAGCAGTACTTC
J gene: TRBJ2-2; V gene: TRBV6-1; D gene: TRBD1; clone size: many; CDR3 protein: CASSNRDRVLSTGELFF; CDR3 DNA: TGTGCCAGCAGTAACCGGGACAGGGTGTTGAGCACCGGGGAGCTGTTTTTT
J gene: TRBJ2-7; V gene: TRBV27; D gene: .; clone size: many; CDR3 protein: CASSFSRGAGVSYEQYF; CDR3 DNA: TGTGCCAGCAGTTTCTCCAGGGGGGCGGGAGTCTCCTACGAGCAGTACTTC
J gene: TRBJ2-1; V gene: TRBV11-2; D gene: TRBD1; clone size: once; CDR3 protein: CASSGLYRDRLNEQFF; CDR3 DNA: TGTGCCAGCAGCGGGTTGTACCGGGACAGGCTCAATGAGCAGTTCTTC
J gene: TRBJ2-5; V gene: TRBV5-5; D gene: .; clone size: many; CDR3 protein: CASSLGSSQETQYF; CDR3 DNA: TGTGCCAGCAGCTTGGGATCCAGCCAAGAGACCCAGTACTTC
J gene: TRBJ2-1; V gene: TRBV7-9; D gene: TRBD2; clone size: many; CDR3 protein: CASSPRTSGVYNEQFF; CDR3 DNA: TGTGCCAGCAGCCCTCGGACTAGCGGGGTGTACAATGAGCAGTTCTTC
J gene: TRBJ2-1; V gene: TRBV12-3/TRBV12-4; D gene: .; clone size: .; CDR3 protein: CASSLEPSSSHEQFF; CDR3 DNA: TGTGCCAGCAGTTTAGAGCCCTCATCTTCCCATGAGCAGTTCTTC
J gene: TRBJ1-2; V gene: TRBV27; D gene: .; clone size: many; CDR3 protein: CASSFRPIRGGNYGYTF; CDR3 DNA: TGTGCCAGCAGTTTTAGGCCTATACGAGGGGGTAACTATGGCTACACCTTC
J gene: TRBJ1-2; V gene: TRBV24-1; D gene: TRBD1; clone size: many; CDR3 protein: CATSDRDRGRGYTF; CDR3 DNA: TGTGCCACCAGTGACCGCGACAGGGGGCGAGGCTACACCTTC
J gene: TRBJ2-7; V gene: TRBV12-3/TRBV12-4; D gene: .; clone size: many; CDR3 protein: CASSFSAGSYEQYF; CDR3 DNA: TGTGCCAGCAGTTTCTCCGCGGGTTCCTACGAGCAGTACTTC
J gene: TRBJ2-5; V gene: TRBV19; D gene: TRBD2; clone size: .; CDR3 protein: CASSNPSGTQETQYF; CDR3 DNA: TGTGCCAGTAGTAATCCTAGCGGAACACAAGAGACCCAGTACTTC
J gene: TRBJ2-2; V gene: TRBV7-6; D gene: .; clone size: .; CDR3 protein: CASSTPVRSGGGELFF; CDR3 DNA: TGTGCCAGCAGCACGCCAGTGAGGTCCGGGGGCGGGGAGCTGTTTTTT
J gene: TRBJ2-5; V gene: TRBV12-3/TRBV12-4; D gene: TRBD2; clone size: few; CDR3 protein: CASRSGGGRKTQYF; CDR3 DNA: TGTGCCAGCAGGTCCGGGGGGGGGAGAAAGACCCAGTACTTC
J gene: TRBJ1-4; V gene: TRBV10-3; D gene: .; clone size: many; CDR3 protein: CASREGFGEKLFF; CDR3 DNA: TGTGCCTCCAGAGAGGGGTTTGGTGAAAAACTGTTTTTT
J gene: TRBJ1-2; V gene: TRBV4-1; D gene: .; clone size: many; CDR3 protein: CASSQVNGAGTRANYGYTF; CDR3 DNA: TGCGCCAGCAGCCAAGTCAACGGGGCAGGGACCCGAGCTAACTATGGCTACACCTTC
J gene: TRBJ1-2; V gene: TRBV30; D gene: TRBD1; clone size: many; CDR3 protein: CAWNSPGQGADGYTF; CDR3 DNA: TGTGCCTGGAATTCTCCGGGACAGGGGGCGGATGGCTACACCTTC
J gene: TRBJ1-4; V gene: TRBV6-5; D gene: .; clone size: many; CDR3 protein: CASSYSGLVSEEKLFF; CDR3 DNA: TGTGCCAGCAGTTACTCTGGCCTCGTATCGGAGGAAAAACTGTTTTTT
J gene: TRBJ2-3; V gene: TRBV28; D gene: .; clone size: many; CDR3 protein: CASSLNADTQYF; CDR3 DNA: TGTGCCAGCAGTTTAAACGCAGATACGCAGTATTTT
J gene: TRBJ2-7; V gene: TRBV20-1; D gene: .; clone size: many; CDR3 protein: CSADGMLEQYF; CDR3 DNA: TGCAGTGCTGACGGTATGCTCGAGCAGTACTTC
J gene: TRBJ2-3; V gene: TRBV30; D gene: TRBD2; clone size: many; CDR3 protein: CAWSSWAQREGHGTDTQYF; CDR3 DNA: TGTGCCTGGAGTTCATGGGCACAGCGGGAGGGCCATGGTACAGATACGCAGTATTTT
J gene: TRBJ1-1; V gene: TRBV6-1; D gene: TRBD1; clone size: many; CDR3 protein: CASTDPRTGRLRGAFF; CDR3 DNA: TGTGCCAGCACCGACCCTCGGACAGGGAGACTAAGGGGAGCTTTCTTT
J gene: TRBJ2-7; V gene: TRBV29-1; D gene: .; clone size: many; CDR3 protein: CSVVGRLSYEQYF; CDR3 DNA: TGCAGCGTTGTGGGTAGGTTGTCCTACGAGCAGTACTTC
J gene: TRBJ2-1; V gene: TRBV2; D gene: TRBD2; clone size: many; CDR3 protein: CASSEGGSAYNEQFF; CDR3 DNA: TGTGCCAGCAGTGAGGGCGGGAGTGCCTACAATGAGCAGTTCTTC
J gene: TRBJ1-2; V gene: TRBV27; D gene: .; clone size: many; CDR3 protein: CASSLGARDGYTF; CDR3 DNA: TGTGCCAGCAGTTTGGGTGCCAGGGATGGCTACACCTTC
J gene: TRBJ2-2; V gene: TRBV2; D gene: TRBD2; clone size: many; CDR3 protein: CASRGLATNTGELFF; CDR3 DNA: TGTGCCAGCAGGGGACTAGCGACGAACACCGGGGAGCTGTTTTTT
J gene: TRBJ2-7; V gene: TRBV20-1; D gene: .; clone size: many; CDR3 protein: CSARDLGGAPSWVQYF; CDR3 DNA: TGCAGTGCTAGAGATTTGGGCGGGGCCCCTTCCTGGGTGCAGTACTTC
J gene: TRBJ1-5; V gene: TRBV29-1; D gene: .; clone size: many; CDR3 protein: CSVSSAGDQPQHF; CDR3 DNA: TGCAGCGTTTCGTCTGCAGGGGATCAGCCCCAGCATTTT
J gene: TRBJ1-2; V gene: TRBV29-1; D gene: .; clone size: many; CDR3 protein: CSVDGGPGNGYTF; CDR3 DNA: TGCAGCGTTGATGGAGGGCCCGGCAATGGCTACACCTTC
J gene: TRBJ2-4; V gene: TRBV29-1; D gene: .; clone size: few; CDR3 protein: CSVDSTGGYAF; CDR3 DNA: TGCAGCGTTGATTCCACGGGGGGCTACGCCTTC
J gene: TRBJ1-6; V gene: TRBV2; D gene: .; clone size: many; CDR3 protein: CARDRGAKNSPLHF; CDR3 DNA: TGTGCCAGGGATAGGGGGGCAAAGAATTCACCCCTCCACTTT
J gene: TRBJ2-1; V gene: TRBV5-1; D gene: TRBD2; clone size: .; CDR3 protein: CASSLASGRALDEQFF; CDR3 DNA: TGCGCCAGCAGCTTGGCCAGCGGGAGGGCCCTTGATGAGCAGTTCTTC
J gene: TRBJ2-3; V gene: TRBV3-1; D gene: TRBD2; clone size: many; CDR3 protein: CASSETSGGPRGTQYF; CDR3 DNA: TGTGCCAGCAGCGAGACTAGCGGGGGCCCGCGTGGTACGCAGTATTTT
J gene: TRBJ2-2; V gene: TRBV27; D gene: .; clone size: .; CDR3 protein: CASSAPSYTGELFF; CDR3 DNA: TGTGCCAGCAGTGCCCCCTCTTACACCGGGGAGCTGTTTTTT
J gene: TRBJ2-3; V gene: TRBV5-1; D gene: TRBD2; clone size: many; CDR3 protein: CASSLAGSGGTDTQYF; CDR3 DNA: TGCGCCAGCAGCTTGGCTGGTAGCGGGGGTACAGATACGCAGTATTTT
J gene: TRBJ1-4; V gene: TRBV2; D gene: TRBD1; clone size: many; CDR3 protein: CASARDSESEKLFF; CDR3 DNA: TGTGCCAGCGCGAGGGACAGCGAAAGTGAAAAACTGTTTTTT
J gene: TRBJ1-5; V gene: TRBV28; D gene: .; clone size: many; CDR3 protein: CASNGGYSNQPQHF; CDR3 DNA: TGTGCCAGCAACGGTGGATATAGCAATCAGCCCCAGCATTTT
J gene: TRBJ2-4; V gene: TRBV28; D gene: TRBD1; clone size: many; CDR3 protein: CASNYRGLENIQYF; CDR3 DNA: TGTGCCAGCAACTACAGGGGGCTCGAAAACATTCAGTACTTC
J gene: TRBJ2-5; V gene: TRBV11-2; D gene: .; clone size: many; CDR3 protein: CASSLGYGQETQYF; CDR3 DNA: TGTGCCAGCAGCTTAGGCTATGGTCAAGAGACCCAGTACTTC
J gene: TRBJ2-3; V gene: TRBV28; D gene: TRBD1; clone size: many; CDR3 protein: CASSSSLTGTDTQYF; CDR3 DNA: TGTGCCAGCAGTTCCTCCCTGACAGGGACAGATACGCAGTATTTT
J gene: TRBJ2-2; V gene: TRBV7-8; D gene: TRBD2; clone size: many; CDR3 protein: CASSLRPAGGANTGELFF; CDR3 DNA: TGTGCCAGCAGCTTGCGTCCAGCGGGGGGCGCGAACACCGGGGAGCTGTTTTTT
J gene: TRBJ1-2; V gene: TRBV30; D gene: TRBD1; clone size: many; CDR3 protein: CAWSAPGQGYYGYTF; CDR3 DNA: TGTGCCTGGAGTGCCCCGGGACAGGGATACTATGGCTACACCTTC
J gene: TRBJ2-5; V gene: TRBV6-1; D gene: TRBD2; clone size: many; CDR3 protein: CASSLAGGPKTQYF; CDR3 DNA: TGTGCCAGCTCACTAGCGGGAGGGCCGAAGACCCAGTACTTC
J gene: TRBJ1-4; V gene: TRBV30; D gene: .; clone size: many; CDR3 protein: CAWSVRQESKLFF; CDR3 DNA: TGTGCCTGGAGTGTACGACAGGAATCAAAACTGTTTTTT
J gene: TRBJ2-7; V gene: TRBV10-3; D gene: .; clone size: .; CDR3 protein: CAISNPGDEQYF; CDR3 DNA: TGTGCCATCAGTAACCCAGGGGACGAGCAGTACTTC